Given below is one T cell receptor beta chain in context. The CDR3 totals 12 residues. In germline, CDR1 is MDHEN, CDR2 SYDVKM. Germline trimming cut 9 bases from V and 2 bases from J; bases unmatched to any gene: 3. This sample is drawn from a study of technical replicates of blood from a handful of donors. Profiled with immunoSEQ multiplex PCR; TCRdb holds only in-frame clones, not every one. This table holds about 13,000 clones, 70% to 90% found once. Sequencing was done on a sample of PBMCs. This TCR came from a human donor in good health. This sequence joins TRBV28 and TRBJ1-2, with 7 bases that match TRBD1. CDR3 DNA sequence: TGTGCCAGTAGACAGGGAAACTATGGCTACACCTTC. Amino acids: CASRQGNYGYTF.